The entry below describes one TCR beta chain. Antigen: not known. Sequencing was performed with immunoSEQ multiplex PCR; in TCRdb, only in-frame clones are kept and a portion is missing. Of some 130,000 clones detected, approximately 92% appear once; the ten largest clones hold about 0.11%. The sample originates from a study of graft-versus-host responses after intestinal transplantation. The source is a human donor who received an intestinal transplant. Sequencing was performed on unstimulated CD4+ T cells sorted from spleen or lymph node cells, taken before intestinal transplant.

The CDR3: CASSSTPPSPETQYF. DNA of the CDR3: TGTGCCAGCAGCTCCACTCCCCCGAGCCCAGAGACCCAGTACTTC. The rearrangement links TRBV7-6 to TRBJ2-5, with unresolved D. Germline loops: CDR1 SGHVS, CDR2 FNYEAQ. The V and J ends lost 4 bases and 4 bases respectively, with 16 bases between them. The CDR3 runs 15 residues.